This TCR beta chain comes out of a study of regulatory T cells in long-lasting Graves disease. Regarding the study as a whole: New patients shared roughly 960 public clonotypes, and persistent patients shared more, with over 2,500.

Regarding this clonotype: The antigen is undetermined.

Construction of the TCR beta libraries employed iRepertoire HTBI primers in conjunction with Arm-PCR of CDR3 regions. TCRdb passed the multiplex PCR reads through MiXCR, listing each CDR3 protein once. The data hold roughly 350,000 distinct CDR3 sequences, with roughly 17% observed a single time. Germline assignment: CDR1 SGHTS and CDR2 YDEGEE. This CDR3 region has 12 residues. V dropped 4 bases and J dropped 11; count of bases not matched to a gene: 4. Noted time point: newly diagnosed GD, antithyroid drugs for less than 3 months. The TCR library was prepared using RNA isolated from PBMCs. This sample also belongs to another study, concerning T cells in Graves' hyperthyroidism and ophthalmopathy. As reported in that work: For Graves' hyperthyroidism to be stable, ophthalmopathy could not progress within 18 months. Any patient presenting with uncontrolled infection, other autoimmune disease, pregnancy or lactation was left out.

The TCR comes from a woman younger than 35 with Graves disease. The sequences come from peripheral blood mononuclear cells (PBMCs), collected at new diagnosis, from a patient treated with antithyroid drugs. The rearrangement joins TRBV5-8 to TRBJ2-1; the match to TRBD1 covers 9 bases. The CDR3 nucleotides are TGTGCCAGCAGCGCCGGACAGGGGAAGCAGTTCTTC. Amino acids: CASSAGQGKQFF.